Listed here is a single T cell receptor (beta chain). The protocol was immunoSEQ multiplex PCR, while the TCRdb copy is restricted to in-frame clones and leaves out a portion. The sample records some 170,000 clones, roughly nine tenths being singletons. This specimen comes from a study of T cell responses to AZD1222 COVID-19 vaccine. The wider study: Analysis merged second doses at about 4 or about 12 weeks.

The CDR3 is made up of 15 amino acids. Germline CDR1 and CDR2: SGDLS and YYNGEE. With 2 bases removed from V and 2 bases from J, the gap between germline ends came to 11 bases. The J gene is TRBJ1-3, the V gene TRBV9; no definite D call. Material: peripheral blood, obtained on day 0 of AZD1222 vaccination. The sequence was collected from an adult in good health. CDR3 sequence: CASSVSTEAGNTIYF. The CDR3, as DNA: TGTGCCAGCAGCGTTTCTACCGAGGCTGGAAACACCATATATTTT.